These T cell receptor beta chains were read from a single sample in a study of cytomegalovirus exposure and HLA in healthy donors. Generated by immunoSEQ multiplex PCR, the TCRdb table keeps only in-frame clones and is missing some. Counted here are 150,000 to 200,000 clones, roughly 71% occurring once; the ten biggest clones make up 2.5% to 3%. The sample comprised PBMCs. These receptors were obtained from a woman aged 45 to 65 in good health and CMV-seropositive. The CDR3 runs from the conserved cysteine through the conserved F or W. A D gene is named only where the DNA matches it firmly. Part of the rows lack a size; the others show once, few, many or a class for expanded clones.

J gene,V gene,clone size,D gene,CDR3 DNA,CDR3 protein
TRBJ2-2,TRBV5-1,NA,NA,TGCGCCAGCAGCGATACAGGGAGGGGGGCCGGGGAGCTGTTTTTT,CASSDTGRGAGELFF
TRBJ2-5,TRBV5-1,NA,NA,TGCGCCAGCAGCCTCGGACAGTTACAAGAGACCCAGTACTTC,CASSLGQLQETQYF
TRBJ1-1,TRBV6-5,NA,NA,TGTGCCAGCAGCTTCGGACAGAGTGCTTTCTTT,CASSFGQSAFF
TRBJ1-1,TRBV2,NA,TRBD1,TGTGCCAGCAGTGAACAGCCGTGGGGGACAGGCAGCACTGAAGCTTTCTTT,CASSEQPWGTGSTEAFF
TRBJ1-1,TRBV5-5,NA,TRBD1,TGTGCCAGCAGCCTACAGACAGGGGCGGGCGAAGCTTTCTTT,CASSLQTGAGEAFF
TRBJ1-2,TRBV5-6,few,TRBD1,TGTGCCAGCAGCCCCCGAGGGGGCGGCTATGGCTACACCTTC,CASSPRGGGYGYTF
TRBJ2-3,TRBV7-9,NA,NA,TGTGCCAGCAGCGGACACTCAGATACGCAGTATTTT,CASSGHSDTQYF
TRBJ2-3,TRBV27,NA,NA,TGTGCCGTGGGGCTCTCTGGGCCCCCCTCCACAGATACGCAGTATTTT,CAVGLSGPPSTDTQYF
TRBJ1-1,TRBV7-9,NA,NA,TGTGCCAGCAGCTCTCCCGTTCCCACTGAAGCTTTCTTT,CASSSPVPTEAFF
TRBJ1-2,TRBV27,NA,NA,TGTGCCAGCAGTTTATCGGGCAGGAATGGCTACACCTTC,CASSLSGRNGYTF
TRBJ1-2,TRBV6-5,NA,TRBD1,TGTGCCAGCAGGCGATCTAGACAGGGGGCGATTGGCTACACCTTC,CASRRSRQGAIGYTF
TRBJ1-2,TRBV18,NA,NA,TGTGCCAGCTCACCATCGCAGGGAGGTGGCTACACCTTC,CASSPSQGGGYTF
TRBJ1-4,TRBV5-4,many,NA,TGTGCCAGCAGCTCGGCCCGGCAGGGTAATGAAAAACTGTTTTTT,CASSSARQGNEKLFF
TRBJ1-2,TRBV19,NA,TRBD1,TGTGCCAGTAGTACTCTCCCGGGACAGGGGTACAATGGCTACACCTTC,CASSTLPGQGYNGYTF
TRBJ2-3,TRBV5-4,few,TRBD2,TGTGCCAGCAGCTCCTTAGCGGGGAGAACCACAGATACGCAGTATTTT,CASSSLAGRTTDTQYF
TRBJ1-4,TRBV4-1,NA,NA,TGCGCCAGCAGCCAAGAGCGCCAAATGGATGAAAAACTGTTTTTT,CASSQERQMDEKLFF
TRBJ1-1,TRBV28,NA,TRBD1,TGTGCCAGCAATACCCGGACAGGGAACACTGAAGCTTTCTTT,CASNTRTGNTEAFF
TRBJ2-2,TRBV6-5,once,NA,TGTGCCAGCAGTCCGTATACCGGGGAGCTGTTTTTT,CASSPYTGELFF
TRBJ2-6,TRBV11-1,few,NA,TGTGCCAGCAGCTCTCAGGGTTACGGGGCCAACGTCCTGACTTTC,CASSSQGYGANVLTF
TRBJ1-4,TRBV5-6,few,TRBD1,TGTGCCAGCAGCTTCAGGGGGGACAGCTACAAACTGTTTTTT,CASSFRGDSYKLFF
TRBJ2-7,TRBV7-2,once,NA,TGTGCCAGCAGCTTAGGGAGGACAGTTCGCTCCTACGAGCAGTACTTC,CASSLGRTVRSYEQYF
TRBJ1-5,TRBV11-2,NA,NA,TGTGCCAGCAGCTCCCTAGGGGGTAGCAATCAGCCCCAGCATTTT,CASSSLGGSNQPQHF
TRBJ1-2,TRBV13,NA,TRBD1,TGTGCCAGCAGCTTAGACAGGGGCTATGGCTACACCTTC,CASSLDRGYGYTF
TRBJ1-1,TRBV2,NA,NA,TGTGCCAGCAGCGGGGGGCAGTCCATGAACACTGAAGCTTTCTTT,CASSGGQSMNTEAFF
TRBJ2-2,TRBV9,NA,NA,TGTGCCAGCAGCGGGGGCATCAGGGGGAACACCGGGGAGCTGTTTTTT,CASSGGIRGNTGELFF
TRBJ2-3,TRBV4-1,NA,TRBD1,TGCGCCAGCAGCCAGGGGACAGGGGGACGTCCAGATACGCAGTATTTT,CASSQGTGGRPDTQYF
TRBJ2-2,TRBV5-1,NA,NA,TGCGCCAGCAGCTTGGTAACCGGGTCCGGGGAGCTGTTTTTT,CASSLVTGSGELFF
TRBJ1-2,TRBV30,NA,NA,TGTGCCTGGGTCCTCCAGGGCTATGGCTACACCTTC,CAWVLQGYGYTF
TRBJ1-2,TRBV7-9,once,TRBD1,TGTGCCAGCAGCCCCCGGGACAGGGATATTGCGAACTATGGCTACACCTTC,CASSPRDRDIANYGYTF
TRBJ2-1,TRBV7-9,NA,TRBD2,TGTGCCAGCAGCTTATTAGCGGGGGGGCTCACTGAGCAGTTCTTC,CASSLLAGGLTEQFF
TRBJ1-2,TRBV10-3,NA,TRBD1,TGTGCCATCGCTCACGGACAGGGGGATGACTATGGCTACACCTTC,CAIAHGQGDDYGYTF
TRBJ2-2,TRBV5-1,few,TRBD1,TGCGCCAGCAGTGAGGGGGCTGACGGGGAGCTGTTTTTT,CASSEGADGELFF